These 15 T cell receptor beta chains originate from one sample sequenced in a study of Graves' ophthalmopathy and Graves' hyperthyroidism. For repertoire sequencing, the TCR beta CDR3 regions were amplified from RNA transcripts. The authors performed first-round RT-PCR with HTBI primers and then a second-round multiplex PCR. TCRdb passed the multiplex PCR reads through MiXCR, listing each CDR3 protein once. Of around 400,000 distinct CDR3 sequences in the sample, around 20% were seen once. Input material: peripheral blood. These receptors were obtained from a woman between 18 and 29 years old with Graves' ophthalmopathy.

This clonotype was seen many times. This rearrangement joins TRBV19 to TRBJ1-1; perhaps TRBD1 as D (6 bases). Germline CDR1 is LNHDA and CDR2 is SQIVND (reference sequence). V was pared by 3 bases and J by 3 bases, with 20 bases between. CDR3 size: 17 residues. The CDR3: CASSIWYFVGADTEAFF. In DNA, the CDR3 is TGTGCCAGTAGTATTTGGTATTTCGTGGGGGCGGACACTGAAGCTTTCTTT.

This clonotype was recorded at least ten times. The chain combines TRBV30 with TRBJ1-1, with D possibly being TRBD1 (5 bases). V was trimmed by 5 bases and J by 1 base, leaving 5 bases between them. CDR3 length equals 11 residues. In germline, CDR1 is GTSNPN, CDR2 SVGIG (reference sequence). CDR3 protein: CAWQGNTEAFF. The CDR3 bases are TGTGCCTGGCAGGGGAACACTGAAGCTTTCTTT.

The genes are TRBV12-3 or TRBV12-4 and TRBJ1-6, with D hard to call. CDR3 length equals 14 residues. V shed 3 bases and J shed 4 bases, with 7 bases lying between them. The CDR3 spells CASSFSQYNSPLHF. In nucleotides, the CDR3 is TGTGCCAGCAGTTTCAGTCAGTATAATTCACCCCTCCACTTT.

This clonotype was seen many times. This chain links TRBV28 with TRBJ1-1; possibly TRBD1 for D (5 bases). The CDR3 is 15 residues long. CDR1 and CDR2 (germline): MDHEN, SYDVKM. Trimming removed 3 bases from V and 5 bases from J, with 16 bases in between. CDR3 loop: CASSLSRGSITEAFF. The CDR3 DNA sequence: TGTGCCAGCAGTTTGTCTAGGGGTTCAATTACTGAAGCTTTCTTT.

This sequence joins TRBV20-1 and TRBJ2-4, with D perhaps TRBD2 (5 bases). Per germline, CDR1 DFQATT and CDR2 SNEGSKA (reference sequence). Deletions cut 4 bases from V and 3 bases from J, with 10 bases between. The CDR3 has 13 amino acids. The CDR3 region has the DNA TGCAGTGCTACCGGACTGGTCAAAAACATTCAGTACTTC. This codes for CSATGLVKNIQYF.

This clonotype was detected many times. The chain is built from TRBV5-1 and TRBJ1-1; possibly TRBD1 for D (5 bases). The CDR3 is 13 amino acids. Between the trimmed V and J ends, which lost 0 bases and 11 bases, there was a span of 14 bases. CDR1 and CDR2 from the germline V gene are SGHRS and YFSETQ. DNA for the CDR3: TGCGCCAGCAGCTTGGGCGGTGGGGGAAGGGCTTTCTTT. Translation gives CASSLGGGGRAFF.

The chain links TRBV12-3 or TRBV12-4 to TRBJ2-2; no definite D call. This CDR3 is 14 amino acids long. Trimming took off 7 bases at V and 3 bases at J, with 12 bases between the two ends. CDR3 sequence reads: CASTPHVDTGELFF. The CDR3 DNA sequence: TGTGCCAGCACCCCCCACGTAGACACCGGGGAGCTGTTTTTT.

On this clonotype: Germline is not matched at one junction end, which may reflect a read error. The gene calls are TRBV7-9 and TRBJ1-6; D uncertain. Germline CDR1 is SEHNR and CDR2 is FQNEAQ (reference sequence). The CDR3 runs to 14 residues. CDR3 region: CAGSFGLGSSPLHF. CDR3 DNA: TGTGCCGGCAGCTTTGGTTTGGGGAGTTCACCCCTCCACTTT.

The chain has TRBV6-2 or TRBV6-3 and TRBJ2-6; 7 nucleotides line up with TRBD1. Looked up from germline, CDR1 is MNHEY and CDR2 is SVGEGT. The junction had 15 bases not matched to a gene; V was cut back by 5 bases and J by 2 bases. The length of the CDR3 is 19 residues. The CDR3 loop is CASSPPTRGGLTGANVLTF. The CDR3 coding sequence is TGTGCCAGCAGTCCACCAACCAGAGGGGGCCTCACTGGGGCCAACGTCCTGACTTTC.

This clonotype has a count of ten or more. This rearrangement joins TRBV9 to TRBJ1-1; TRBD1 agrees at 9 bases. The CDR3 length is 15 residues. Trimming cost V 3 bases and J 4 bases; bases outside gene matches: 7. Germline CDR1 SGDLS, CDR2 YYNGEE. DNA for the CDR3: TGTGCCAGCAGCGGTGCCGGGACAGGGCGCACTGAAGCTTTCTTT. It encodes CASSGAGTGRTEAFF.

This clonotype has at least ten counts. The chain couples TRBV4-2 to TRBJ1-5; D is perhaps TRBD1 (5 bases). This CDR3 has 16 residues. Trimming took 1 base from V and 0 from J, leaving 10 bases between them. The germline V gene encodes CDR1 LGHNA and CDR2 YNFKEQ. The CDR3 loop is CASSQGDSYSNQPQHF. The CDR3 nucleotides are TGTGCCAGCAGCCAAGGTGACAGTTATAGCAATCAGCCCCAGCATTTT.

This clonotype was observed once. The CDR3 coding sequence is TGTGCCAGCAGCCCACGAGGAGAACCGGACCAAGAGACCCAGTACTTC. Encoded protein: CASSPRGEPDQETQYF. This chain connects TRBV11-2 to TRBJ2-5; unclear D gene. The V end lost 5 bases, the J end lost 0 bases, and 16 bases lay between the germline ends. CDR1 is SGHAT, CDR2 FQNNGV, per germline. The CDR3 has 16 amino acids.

This clonotype was seen many times. The chain uses TRBV12-3 or TRBV12-4 and TRBJ2-5; D is undetermined. V was cut by 3 bases and J by 4 bases, with 6 bases left in between. The CDR3 loop spans 12 amino acids. This chain's CDR3 is CASSFVGETQYF. DNA of the CDR3: TGTGCCAGCAGTTTCGTCGGAGAGACCCAGTACTTC.

There are many counts of this clonotype. V gene TRBV15 combines with J gene TRBJ2-5, with 10 bases lining up with TRBD1. The CDR3 has 16 residues. J gave up 1 base and V 2 bases, and 4 bases lay outside the gene matches. Germline V gene lookup returns CDR1 LNHNV and CDR2 YYDKDF (reference sequence). CDR3 sequence: CATSRRQGAIQETQYF. The CDR3 DNA reads as TGTGCCACCAGCAGAAGACAGGGGGCGATCCAAGAGACCCAGTACTTC.

This clonotype was counted at least ten times. The V and J genes are TRBV7-8 and TRBJ2-2; 11 bases agree with TRBD2. Trimming removed 5 bases from V and 6 bases from J; junction bases left unmatched: 11. Germline CDR1 is SGHVS and CDR2 is FQNEAQ. The CDR3 length is 17 residues. The CDR3, as DNA: TGTGCCAGCAGCCTTTGGGCACTAGCGGGAGTTGCCGGGGAGCTGTTTTTT. Translated, it gives CASSLWALAGVAGELFF.